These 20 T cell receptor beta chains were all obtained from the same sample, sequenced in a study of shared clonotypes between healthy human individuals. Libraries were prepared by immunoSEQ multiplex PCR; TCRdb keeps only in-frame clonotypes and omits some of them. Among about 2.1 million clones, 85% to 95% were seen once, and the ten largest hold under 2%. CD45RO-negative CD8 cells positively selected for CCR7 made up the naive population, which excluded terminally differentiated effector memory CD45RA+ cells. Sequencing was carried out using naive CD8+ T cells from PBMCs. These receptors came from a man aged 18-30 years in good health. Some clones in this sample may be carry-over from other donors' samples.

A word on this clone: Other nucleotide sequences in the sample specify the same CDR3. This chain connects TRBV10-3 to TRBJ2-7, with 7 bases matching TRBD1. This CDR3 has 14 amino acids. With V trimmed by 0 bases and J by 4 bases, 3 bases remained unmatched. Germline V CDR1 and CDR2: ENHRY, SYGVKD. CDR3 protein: CAISESGQSYEQYF. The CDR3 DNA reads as TGTGCCATCAGTGAGTCGGGACAGTCTTACGAGCAGTACTTC.

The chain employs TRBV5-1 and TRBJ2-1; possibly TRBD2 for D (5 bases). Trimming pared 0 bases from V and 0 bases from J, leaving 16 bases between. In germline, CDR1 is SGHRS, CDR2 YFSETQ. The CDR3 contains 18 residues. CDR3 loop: CASSLAPAGLSSYNEQFF. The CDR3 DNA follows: TGCGCCAGCAGCTTGGCCCCCGCGGGCCTAAGCTCCTACAATGAGCAGTTCTTC.

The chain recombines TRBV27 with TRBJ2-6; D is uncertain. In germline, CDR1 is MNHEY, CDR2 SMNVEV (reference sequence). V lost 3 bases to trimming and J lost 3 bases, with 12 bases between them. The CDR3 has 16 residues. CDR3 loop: CASSLIMADGANVLTF. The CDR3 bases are TGTGCCAGCAGTTTGATCATGGCGGATGGGGCCAACGTCCTGACTTTC.

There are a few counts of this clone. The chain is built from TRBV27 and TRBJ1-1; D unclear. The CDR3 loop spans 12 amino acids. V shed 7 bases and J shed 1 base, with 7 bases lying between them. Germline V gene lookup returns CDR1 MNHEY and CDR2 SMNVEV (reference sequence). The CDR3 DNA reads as TGTGCCAGCACGGACGCGAACACTGAAGCTTTCTTT. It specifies CASTDANTEAFF.

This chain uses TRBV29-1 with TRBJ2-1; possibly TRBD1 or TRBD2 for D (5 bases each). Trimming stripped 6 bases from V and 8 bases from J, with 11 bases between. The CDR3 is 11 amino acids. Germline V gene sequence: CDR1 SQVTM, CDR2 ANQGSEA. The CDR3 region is CSVWDLDEQFF. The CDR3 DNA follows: TGCAGCGTCTGGGACCTCGATGAGCAGTTCTTC.

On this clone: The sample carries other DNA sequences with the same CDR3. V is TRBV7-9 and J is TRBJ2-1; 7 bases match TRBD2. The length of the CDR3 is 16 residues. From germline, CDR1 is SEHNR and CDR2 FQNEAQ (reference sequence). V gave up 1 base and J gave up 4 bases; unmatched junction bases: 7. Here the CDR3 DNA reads TGTGCCAGCAGCTTAGTTGCTAGCGGCCCTTACAATGAGCAGTTCTTC. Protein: CASSLVASGPYNEQFF.

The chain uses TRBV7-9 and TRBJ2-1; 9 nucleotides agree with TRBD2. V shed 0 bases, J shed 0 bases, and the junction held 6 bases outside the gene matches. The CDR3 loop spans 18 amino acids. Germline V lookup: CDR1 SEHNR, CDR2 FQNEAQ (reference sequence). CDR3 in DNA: TGTGCCAGCAGCTTAGCCCAGTTTAGCGGGGGCTCCTACAATGAGCAGTTCTTC. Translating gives CASSLAQFSGGSYNEQFF.

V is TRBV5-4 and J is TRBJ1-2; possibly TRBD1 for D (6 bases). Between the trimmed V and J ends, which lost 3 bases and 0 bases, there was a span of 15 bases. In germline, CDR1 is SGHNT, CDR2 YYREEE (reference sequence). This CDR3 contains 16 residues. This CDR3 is CASSWRTESTNYGYTF. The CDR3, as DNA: TGTGCCAGCAGCTGGAGGACAGAGTCGACTAACTATGGCTACACCTTC.

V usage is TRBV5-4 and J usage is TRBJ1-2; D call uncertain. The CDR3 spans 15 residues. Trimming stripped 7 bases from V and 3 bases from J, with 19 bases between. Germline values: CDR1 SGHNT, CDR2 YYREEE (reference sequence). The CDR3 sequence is CASQDSAQDDYGYTF. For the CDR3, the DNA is TGTGCCAGCCAAGATTCGGCCCAAGACGACTATGGCTACACCTTC.

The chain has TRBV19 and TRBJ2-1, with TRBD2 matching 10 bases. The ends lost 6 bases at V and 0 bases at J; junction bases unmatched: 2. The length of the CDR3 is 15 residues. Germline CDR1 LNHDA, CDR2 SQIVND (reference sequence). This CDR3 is CASSRLAGSYNEQFF. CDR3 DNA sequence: TGTGCCAGTAGCCGACTAGCGGGCTCCTACAATGAGCAGTTCTTC.

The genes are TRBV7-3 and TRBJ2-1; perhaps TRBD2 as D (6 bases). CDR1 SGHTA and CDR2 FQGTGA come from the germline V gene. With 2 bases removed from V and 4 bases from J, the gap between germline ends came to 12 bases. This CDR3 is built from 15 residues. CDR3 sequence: CASSLGGGKYNEQFF. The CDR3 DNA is TGTGCCAGCAGCTTAGGGGGAGGAAAATACAATGAGCAGTTCTTC.

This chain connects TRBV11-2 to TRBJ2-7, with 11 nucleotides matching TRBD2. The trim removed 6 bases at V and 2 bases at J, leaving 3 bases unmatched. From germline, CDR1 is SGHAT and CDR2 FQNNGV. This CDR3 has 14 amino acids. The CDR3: CASRISGRAYEQYF. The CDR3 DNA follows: TGTGCCAGCAGGATTAGCGGGAGGGCCTACGAGCAGTACTTC.

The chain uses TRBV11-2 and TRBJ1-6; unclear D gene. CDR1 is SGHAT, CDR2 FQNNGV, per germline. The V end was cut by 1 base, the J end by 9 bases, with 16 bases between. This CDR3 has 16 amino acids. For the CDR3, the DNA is TGTGCCAGCAGCTTAGTACGAACACCACTAGGTTCACCCCTCCACTTT. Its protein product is CASSLVRTPLGSPLHF.

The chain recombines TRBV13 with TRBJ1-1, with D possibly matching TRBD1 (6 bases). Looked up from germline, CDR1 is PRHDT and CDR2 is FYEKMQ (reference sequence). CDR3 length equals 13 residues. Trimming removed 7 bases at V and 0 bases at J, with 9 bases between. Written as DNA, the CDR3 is TGTGCCAGCAACCACAGGGTGAACACTGAAGCTTTCTTT. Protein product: CASNHRVNTEAFF. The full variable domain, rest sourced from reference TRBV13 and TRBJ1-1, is AAGVIQSPRHLIKEKRETATLKCYPIPRHDTVYWYQQGPGQDPQFLISFYEKMQSDKGSIPDRFSAQQFSDYHSELNMSSLELGDSALYFCASNHRVNTEAFFGQGTRLTVV.

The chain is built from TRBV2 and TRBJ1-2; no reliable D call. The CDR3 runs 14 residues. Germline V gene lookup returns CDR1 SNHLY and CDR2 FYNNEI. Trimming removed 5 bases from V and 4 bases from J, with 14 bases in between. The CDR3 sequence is CASSIWDATYGYTF. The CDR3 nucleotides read TGTGCCAGCAGTATTTGGGATGCGACCTATGGCTACACCTTC.

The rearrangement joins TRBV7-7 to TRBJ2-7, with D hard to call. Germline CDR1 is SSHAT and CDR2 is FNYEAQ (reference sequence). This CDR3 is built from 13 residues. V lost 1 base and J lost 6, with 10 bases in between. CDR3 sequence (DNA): TGTGCCAGCAGCTTAGGTCTGGGCGCCGAGCAGTACTTC. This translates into CASSLGLGAEQYF.

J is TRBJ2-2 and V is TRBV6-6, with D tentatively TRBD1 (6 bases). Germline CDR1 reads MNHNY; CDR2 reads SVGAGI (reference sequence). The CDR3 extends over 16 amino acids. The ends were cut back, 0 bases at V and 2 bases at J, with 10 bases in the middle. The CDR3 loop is CASSYSYRENTGELFF. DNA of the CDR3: TGTGCCAGCAGTTACTCGTACAGGGAAAACACCGGGGAGCTGTTTTTT.

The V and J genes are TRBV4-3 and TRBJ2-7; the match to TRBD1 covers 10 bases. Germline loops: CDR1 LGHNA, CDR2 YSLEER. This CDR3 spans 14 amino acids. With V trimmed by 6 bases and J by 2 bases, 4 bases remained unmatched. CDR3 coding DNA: TGCGCCAGCAGGACCGGGACAGGGGCCTACGAGCAGTACTTC. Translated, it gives CASRTGTGAYEQYF.

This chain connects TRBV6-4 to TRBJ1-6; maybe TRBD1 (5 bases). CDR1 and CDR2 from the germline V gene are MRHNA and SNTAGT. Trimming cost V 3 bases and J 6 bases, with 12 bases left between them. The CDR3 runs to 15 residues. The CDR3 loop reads CASSDGTAFNSPLHF. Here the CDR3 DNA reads TGTGCCAGCAGTGATGGGACGGCCTTTAATTCACCCCTCCACTTT.

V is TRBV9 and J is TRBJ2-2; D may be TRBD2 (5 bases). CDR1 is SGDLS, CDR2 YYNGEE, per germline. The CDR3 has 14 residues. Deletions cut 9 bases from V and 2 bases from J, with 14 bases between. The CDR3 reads CATRRGGNTGELFF. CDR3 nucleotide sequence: TGTGCCACCCGTCGGGGTGGAAACACCGGGGAGCTGTTTTTT.